This T cell receptor (beta chain) was sequenced in a study of T cell repertoires in cytomegalovirus infection. Study summary: Matching HLA type and CMV infection were both indicated by public TCR beta signatures. Study findings and constraints: Pooled public TCR beta family frequency picked out CMV carriers with the relevant HLA.

A note on this clonotype: Its antigen remains unidentified.

TCRdb reprocessed the reads via MiXCR and lists one record per CDR3 protein. Here the sample spans approximately 320,000 distinct CDR3 sequences, more than 8% being singletons. The sequenced sample was PBMCs. The source is a human donor in good health (CMV status not recorded). Some clones in this sample may be carry-over from other donors' samples.

The CDR3: CASSPYIASLNIQYF. In nucleotides, the CDR3 is TGTGCCAGCAGCCCTTATATAGCGAGTTTGAACATTCAGTACTTC. The chain employs TRBV6-2 or TRBV6-3 and TRBJ2-4, with TRBD2 as a possible D gene (5 bases). V was pared by 6 bases and J by 7 bases, with 19 bases between. CDR1 and CDR2 from the germline V gene are MNHEY and SVGEGT. The CDR3 length is 15 residues.